This T cell receptor beta chain was sequenced during a study of T cells in tuberculosis. Study observations and caveats: Shorter CDR3-alpha in active tuberculosis partly drove smaller distances.

The time point is: new active TB diagnosis, blood taken before or within 7 days of starting treatment. Confirmation came from sputum smear and/or culture positivity for M. tuberculosis. Each donor contributed 90,000 to 100,000 T cells on average, unsorted. Clones were sequenced by immunoSEQ multiplex PCR, and TCRdb holds only the in-frame ones, with some missing. This sample has around 33,000 clones; nearly 90% occur once, and the top ten carry 5.4%. Remarks on this clone: What it binds is not known.

Sequences were derived from PBMCs, sampled at tuberculosis diagnosis. The sequence was collected from an adult with tuberculosis.

The CDR3 coding sequence is TGTGCCAGCAGTGAGAGGACAGGGGGCAAATACACTGAAGCTTTCTTT. Its protein product is CASSERTGGKYTEAFF. The rearrangement joins TRBV25-1 to TRBJ1-1, with 11 bases aligning to TRBD1. CDR1 and CDR2 (germline): MGHDK, SYGVNS. CDR3 length: 16 residues. V shed 3 bases and J 3 bases; nucleotides not matched to a gene: 6.